This TCR beta chain was recovered during a study of T-cell memory formation after mild COVID-19. Using constant-segment primers, 5'RACE produced TCR alpha and TCR beta cDNA libraries carrying sample barcodes and UMIs. One entry per CDR3 protein, called by TCRdb with MiXCR from the 5' RACE reads. The sample carries around 150,000 distinct CDR3 sequences, roughly 31% recorded once. Concerning this clonotype itself: Its antigen is undetermined.

Study-level results: The CD4+ clones that contracted clustered mainly within CM and EM, and the CD8+ clones concentrated in EMRA.

The V gene's germline CDR1 is MNHNY and CDR2 SVGAGI (reference sequence). V lost 2 bases to trimming and J lost 2 bases; unmatched junction nucleotides: 9. CDR3 length: 17 amino acids. This clonotype was obtained from an adult woman who had mild COVID-19 (a few samples of this study predate the infection). Cell type and time point are not known. The gene calls are TRBV6-6 and TRBJ1-5; 7 nucleotides match TRBD1. Sample: PBMCs or a T cell subset sorted from them (not recorded which). CDR3 DNA sequence: TGTGCCAGCAGTTACATAGAGACAGGGTATGGCAATCAGCCCCAGCATTTT. Translation gives CASSYIETGYGNQPQHF.